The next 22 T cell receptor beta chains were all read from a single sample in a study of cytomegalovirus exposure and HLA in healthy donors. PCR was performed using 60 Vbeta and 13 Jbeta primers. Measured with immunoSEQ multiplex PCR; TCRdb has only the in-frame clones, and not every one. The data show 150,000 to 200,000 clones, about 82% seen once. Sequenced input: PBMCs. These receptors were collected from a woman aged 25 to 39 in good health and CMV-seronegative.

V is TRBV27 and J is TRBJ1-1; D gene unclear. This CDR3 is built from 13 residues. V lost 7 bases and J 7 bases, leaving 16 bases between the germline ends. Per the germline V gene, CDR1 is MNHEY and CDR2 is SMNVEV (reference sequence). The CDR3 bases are TGTGCCAGCAATGTCCGGAGAGGTCGTGAAGCTTTCTTT. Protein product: CASNVRRGREAFF.

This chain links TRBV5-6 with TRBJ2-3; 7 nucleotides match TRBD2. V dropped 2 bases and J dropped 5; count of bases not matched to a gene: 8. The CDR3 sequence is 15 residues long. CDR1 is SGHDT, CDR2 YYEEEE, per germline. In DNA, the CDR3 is TGTGCCAGCAGCTTTCGGTTTGCGGGGGTAGATACGCAGTATTTT. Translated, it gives CASSFRFAGVDTQYF.

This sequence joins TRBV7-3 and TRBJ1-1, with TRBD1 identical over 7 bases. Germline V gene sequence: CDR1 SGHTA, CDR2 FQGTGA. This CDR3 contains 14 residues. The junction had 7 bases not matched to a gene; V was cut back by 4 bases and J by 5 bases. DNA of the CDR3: TGTGCCAGCAGCTCCACGACAGGGACGACTGAAGCTTTCTTT. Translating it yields CASSSTTGTTEAFF.

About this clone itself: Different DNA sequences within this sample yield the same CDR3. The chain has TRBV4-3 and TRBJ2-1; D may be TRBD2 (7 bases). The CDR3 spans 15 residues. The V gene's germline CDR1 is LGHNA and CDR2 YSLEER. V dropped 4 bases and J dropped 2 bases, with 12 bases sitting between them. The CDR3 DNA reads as TGCGCCAGCAGCCCTCTAGGGGGGGCCTACAATGAGCAGTTCTTC. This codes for CASSPLGGAYNEQFF.

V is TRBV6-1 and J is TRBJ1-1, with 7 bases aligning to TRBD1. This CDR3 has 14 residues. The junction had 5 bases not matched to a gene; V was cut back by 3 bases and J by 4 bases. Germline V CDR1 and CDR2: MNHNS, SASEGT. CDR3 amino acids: CASSDPGGFTEAFF. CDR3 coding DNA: TGTGCCAGCAGTGACCCAGGGGGTTTCACTGAAGCTTTCTTT.

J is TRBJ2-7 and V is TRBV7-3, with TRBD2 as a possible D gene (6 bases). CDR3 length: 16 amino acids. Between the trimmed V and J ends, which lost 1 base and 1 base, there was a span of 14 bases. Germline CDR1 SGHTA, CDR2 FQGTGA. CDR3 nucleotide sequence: TGTGCCAGCAGCTTAAATGGGGACTCTAGTTCCTACGAGCAGTACTTC. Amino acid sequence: CASSLNGDSSSYEQYF. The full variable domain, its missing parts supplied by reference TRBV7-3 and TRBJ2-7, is GAGVSQTPSNKVTEKGKYVELRCDPISGHTALYWYRQSLGQGPEFLIYFQGTGAADDSGLPNDRFFAVRPEGSVSTLKIQRTERGDSAVYLCASSLNGDSSSYEQYFGPGTRLTVT.

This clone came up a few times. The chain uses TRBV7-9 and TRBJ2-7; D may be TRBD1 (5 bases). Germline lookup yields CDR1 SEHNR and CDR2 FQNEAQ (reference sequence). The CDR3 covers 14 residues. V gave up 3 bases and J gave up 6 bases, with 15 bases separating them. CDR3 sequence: CASSLGREIPEQYF. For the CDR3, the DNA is TGTGCCAGCAGCTTGGGCAGGGAAATTCCCGAGCAGTACTTC.

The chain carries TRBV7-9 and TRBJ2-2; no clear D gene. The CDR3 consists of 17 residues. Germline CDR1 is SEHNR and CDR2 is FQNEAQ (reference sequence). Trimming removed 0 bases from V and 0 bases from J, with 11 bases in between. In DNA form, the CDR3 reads TGTGCCAGCAGCTTAGCTGGCGACTTCGCGAACACCGGGGAGCTGTTTTTT. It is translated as CASSLAGDFANTGELFF.

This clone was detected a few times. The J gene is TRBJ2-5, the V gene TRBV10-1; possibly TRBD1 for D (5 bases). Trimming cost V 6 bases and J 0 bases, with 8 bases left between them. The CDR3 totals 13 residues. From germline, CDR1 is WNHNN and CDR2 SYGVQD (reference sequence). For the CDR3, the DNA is TGCGCCAGCAGGGGGCAGGACCAAGAGACCCAGTACTTC. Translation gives CASRGQDQETQYF.

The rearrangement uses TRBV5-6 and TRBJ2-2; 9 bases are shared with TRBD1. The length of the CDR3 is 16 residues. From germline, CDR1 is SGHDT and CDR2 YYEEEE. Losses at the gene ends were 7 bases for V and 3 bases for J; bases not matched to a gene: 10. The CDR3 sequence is CASAGLTGGDTGELFF. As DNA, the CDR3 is TGTGCCAGCGCCGGATTGACAGGGGGGGACACCGGGGAGCTGTTTTTT.

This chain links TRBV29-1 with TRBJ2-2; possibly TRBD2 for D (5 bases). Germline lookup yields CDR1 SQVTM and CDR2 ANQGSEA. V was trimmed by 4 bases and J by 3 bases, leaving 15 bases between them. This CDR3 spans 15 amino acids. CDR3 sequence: CSVGRRGRDTGELFF. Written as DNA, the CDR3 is TGCAGCGTTGGGCGGCGAGGGCGGGACACCGGGGAGCTGTTTTTT.

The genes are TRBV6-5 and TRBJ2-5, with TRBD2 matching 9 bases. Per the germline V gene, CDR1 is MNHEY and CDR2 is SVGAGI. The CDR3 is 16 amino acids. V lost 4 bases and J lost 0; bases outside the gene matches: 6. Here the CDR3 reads CASSSRLAVYQETQYF. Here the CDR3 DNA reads TGTGCCAGCAGTTCCCGACTAGCGGTGTACCAAGAGACCCAGTACTTC.

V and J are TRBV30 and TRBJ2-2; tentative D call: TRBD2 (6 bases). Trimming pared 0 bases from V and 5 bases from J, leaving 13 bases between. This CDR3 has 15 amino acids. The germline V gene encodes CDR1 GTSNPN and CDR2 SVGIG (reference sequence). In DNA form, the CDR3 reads TGTGCCTGGAGTGTAACCGGGGGAAGGACCGGGGAGCTGTTTTTT. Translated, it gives CAWSVTGGRTGELFF.

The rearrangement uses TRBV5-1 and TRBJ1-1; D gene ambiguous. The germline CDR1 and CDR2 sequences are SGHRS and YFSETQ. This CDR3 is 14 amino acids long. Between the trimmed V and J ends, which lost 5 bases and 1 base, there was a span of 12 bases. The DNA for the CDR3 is TGCGCCAGCAGGGCGTCAGCGGGGAACACTGAAGCTTTCTTT. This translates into CASRASAGNTEAFF.

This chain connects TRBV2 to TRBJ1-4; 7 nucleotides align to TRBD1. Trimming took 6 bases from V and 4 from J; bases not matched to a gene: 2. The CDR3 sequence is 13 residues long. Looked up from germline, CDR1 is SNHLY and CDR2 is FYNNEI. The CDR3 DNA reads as TGTGCCAGCAGGGGACAGTTTAATGAAAAACTGTTTTTT. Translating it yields CASRGQFNEKLFF.

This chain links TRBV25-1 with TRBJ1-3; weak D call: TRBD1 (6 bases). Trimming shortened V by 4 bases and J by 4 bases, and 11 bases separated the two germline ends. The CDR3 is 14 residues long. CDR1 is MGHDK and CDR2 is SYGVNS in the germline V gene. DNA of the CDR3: TGTGCCAGCAGTGGAAGGACAGTCGGAAACACCATATATTTT. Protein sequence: CASSGRTVGNTIYF.

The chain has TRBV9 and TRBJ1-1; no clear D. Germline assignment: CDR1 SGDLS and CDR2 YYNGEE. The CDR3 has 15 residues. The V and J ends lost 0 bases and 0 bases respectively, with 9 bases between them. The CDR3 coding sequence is TGTGCCAGCAGCGTAGATCTGGGCTTGAACACTGAAGCTTTCTTT. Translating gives CASSVDLGLNTEAFF. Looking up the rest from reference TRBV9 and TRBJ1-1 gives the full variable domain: DSGVTQTPKHLITATGQRVTLRCSPRSGDLSVYWYQQSLDQGLQFLIQYYNGEERAKGNILERFSAQQFPDLHSELNLSSLELGDSALYFCASSVDLGLNTEAFFGQGTRLTVV.

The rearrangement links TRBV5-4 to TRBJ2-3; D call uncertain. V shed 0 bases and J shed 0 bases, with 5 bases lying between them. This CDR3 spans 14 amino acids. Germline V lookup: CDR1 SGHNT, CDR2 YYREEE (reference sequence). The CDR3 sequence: CASSLARSTDTQYF. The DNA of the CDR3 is TGTGCCAGCAGCTTGGCGAGAAGCACAGATACGCAGTATTTT.

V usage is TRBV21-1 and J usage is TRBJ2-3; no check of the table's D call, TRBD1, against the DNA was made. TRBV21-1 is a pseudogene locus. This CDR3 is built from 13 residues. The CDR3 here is CARGGQGTDTQYF. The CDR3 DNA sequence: TGTGCCAGGGGCGGACAGGGGACAGATACGCAGTATTTT.

This chain's CDR3 is CASTKVTVNNSPLHF. The CDR3 coding sequence is TGTGCCAGCACCAAAGTGACAGTTAATAATTCACCCCTCCACTTT. The V call is TRBV5-6, the J call TRBJ1-6; a weak D match, TRBD1 (5 bases). The CDR3 has 15 amino acids. The V end was cut by 6 bases, the J end by 5 bases, with 15 bases between. Germline-derived CDR1 and CDR2 are SGHDT and YYEEEE.

CDR3 amino acids: CASSRPWDRGANTGELFF. The CDR3 DNA reads as TGTGCCAGCAGCCGACCTTGGGACAGGGGCGCGAACACCGGGGAGCTGTTTTTT. The chain combines TRBV2 with TRBJ2-2; 10 nucleotides agree with TRBD1. J lost 0 bases, V lost 6 bases, and 10 bases had no gene match. CDR1 is SNHLY and CDR2 is FYNNEI in the germline V gene. This CDR3 comprises 18 residues.

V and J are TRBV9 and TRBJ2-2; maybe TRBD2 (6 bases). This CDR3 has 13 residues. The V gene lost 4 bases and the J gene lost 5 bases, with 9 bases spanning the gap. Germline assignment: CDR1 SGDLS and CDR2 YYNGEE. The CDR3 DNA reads TGTGCCAGCAGCCCGGGGGTGACCGGGGAGCTGTTTTTT. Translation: CASSPGVTGELFF.